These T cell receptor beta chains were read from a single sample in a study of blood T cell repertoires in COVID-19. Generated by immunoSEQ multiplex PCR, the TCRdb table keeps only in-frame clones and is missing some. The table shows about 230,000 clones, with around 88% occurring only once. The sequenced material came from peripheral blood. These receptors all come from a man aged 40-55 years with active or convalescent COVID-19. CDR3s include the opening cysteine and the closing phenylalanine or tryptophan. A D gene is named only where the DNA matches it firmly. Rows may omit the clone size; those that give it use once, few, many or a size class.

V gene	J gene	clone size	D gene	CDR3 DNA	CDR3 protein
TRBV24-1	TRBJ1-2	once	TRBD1	TGTGCCACCAGTGATCCCGCCGGGACAGGGGGCACTAGTAACTATGGCTACACCTTC	CATSDPAGTGGTSNYGYTF
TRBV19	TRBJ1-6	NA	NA	TGTGCCAGTAGTATAGCTCAGGGGATGAATAATTCACCCCTCCACTTT	CASSIAQGMNNSPLHF
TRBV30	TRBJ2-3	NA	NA	TGTGCCTCTCGGGAGATCCGGATCCTCACAGATACGCAGTATTTT	CASREIRILTDTQYF
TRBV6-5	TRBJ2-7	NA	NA	TGTGCCAGCAGAGTACTCACCTACGAGCAGTACTTC	CASRVLTYEQYF
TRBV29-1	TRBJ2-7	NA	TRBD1	TGCAGCGTTTGTTATGGACAGGGACGGTTCGAGCAGTACTTC	CSVCYGQGRFEQYF
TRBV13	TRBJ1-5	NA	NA	TGTGCCAGCAGCTTAGCAGGGGACGGCAATCAGCCCCAGCATTTT	CASSLAGDGNQPQHF
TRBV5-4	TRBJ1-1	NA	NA	TGTGCCAGCAGCTTCGAAGGGAGAATCAATGAAGCTTTCTTT	CASSFEGRINEAFF
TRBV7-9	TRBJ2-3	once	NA	TGTGCCAGCAGCTTAGATAAAAATACGCAGTATTTT	CASSLDKNTQYF
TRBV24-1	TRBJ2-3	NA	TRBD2	TGTGCCACCAGTCAGGATGTCCGACTAGCGGGAGACACAGATACGCAGTATTTT	CATSQDVRLAGDTDTQYF
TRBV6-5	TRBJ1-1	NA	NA	TGTGCCAGCAGTTCGACAGCAAACACTGAAGCTTTCTTT	CASSSTANTEAFF
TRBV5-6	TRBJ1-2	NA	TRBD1	TGTGCCAGCAGCTTTGGCCCGGACAGGGTATCGAACTATGGCTACACCTTC	CASSFGPDRVSNYGYTF
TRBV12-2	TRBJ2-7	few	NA	TGTGCAAGTCGCTTTAAAAGGGAACTAGCGCACGAGCAGTACTTC	CASRFKRELAHEQYF
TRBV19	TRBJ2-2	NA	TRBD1	TGTGCCAGTAGTGGCCGGGACAGATTCACCGGGGAGCTGTTTTTT	CASSGRDRFTGELFF
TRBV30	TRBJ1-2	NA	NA	TGTGCCTGGAGCCGGGGGGGCTATGGCTACACCTTC	CAWSRGGYGYTF
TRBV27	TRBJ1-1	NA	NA	TGTGCCAGCAGTACGGAGGGGGAAGCTTTCTTT	CASSTEGEAFF
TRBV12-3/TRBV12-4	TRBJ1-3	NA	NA	TGTGCCAGCAGAGCAGGGGTCGGGAACACCATATATTTT	CASRAGVGNTIYF
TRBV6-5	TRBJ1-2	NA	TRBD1	TGTGCCAGCAGACAGGGGCTAGGCTACACCTTC	CASRQGLGYTF
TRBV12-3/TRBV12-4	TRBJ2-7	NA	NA	TGTGCCAGCAGTTACTCAGGCTCCTACGAGCAGTACTTC	CASSYSGSYEQYF
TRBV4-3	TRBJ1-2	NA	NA	TGCGCCAGCAGCCAAGAGCAGAACTATGGCTACACCTTC	CASSQEQNYGYTF
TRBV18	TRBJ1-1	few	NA	TGTGCCAGCTCACCGGGGCAGGGAGGGGGCACTGAAGCTTTCTTT	CASSPGQGGGTEAFF
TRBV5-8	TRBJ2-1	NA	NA	TGTGCCAGCAGCAAAGACAGGTACAATGAGCAGTTCTTC	CASSKDRYNEQFF
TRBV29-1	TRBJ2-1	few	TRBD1	TGCAGCGTTGCTACAGGGGGCAACTACAATGAGCAGTTCTTC	CSVATGGNYNEQFF
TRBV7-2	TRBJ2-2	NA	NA	TGTGCCAGCAGCGACCGACAGCGCAGTCTCACCGGGGAGCTGTTTTTT	CASSDRQRSLTGELFF
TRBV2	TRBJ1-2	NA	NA	TGTGCCAGCAGGGGAGACGGAAGCTATGGCTACACCTTC	CASRGDGSYGYTF
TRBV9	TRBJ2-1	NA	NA	TGTGCCAGCAGCCGAAGAGGTGATCCGGGGGGCGGGAATGAGCAGTTCTTC	CASSRRGDPGGGNEQFF